Following are 20 T cell receptor beta chains from one sample sequenced in a study of human T cells and chemical hapten exposure. Time point reported: patch test 1, 2 weeks after DPC sensitization. The sample's treatment: therapeutic diphenylcyclopropenone sensitization with weekly scalp DPC. TCRdb analysed the RACE reads with MiXCR anew, one entry per CDR3 protein. The sample includes some 79,000 distinct CDR3 sequences, 6% to 9% seen only once; the top ten take roughly 1.6%. The source material was whole blood, sampled in connection with sensitization to the hapten diphenylcyclopropenone (DPC). Receptors originate from a woman in her 30s with alopecia areata. Some clones in this sample may be carry-over from other donors' samples.

This clonotype was found a few times. This chain joins TRBV7-3 and TRBJ2-6; unclear D gene. This CDR3 contains 14 residues. V was shortened by 8 bases and J by 0 bases, with 8 bases between the two germline ends. CDR1 and CDR2 (germline): SGHTA, FQGTGA. This chain's CDR3 is CASGKSSGANVLTF. The DNA for the CDR3 is TGTGCCAGCGGCAAGAGCTCTGGGGCCAACGTCCTGACTTTC.

This clonotype was counted ten times or more. The chain couples TRBV6-5 to TRBJ2-3; no reliable D call. Trimming cost V 7 bases and J 0 bases, with 8 bases left between them. The CDR3 totals 13 residues. Germline V gene data show CDR1 as MNHEY and CDR2 as SVGAGI. DNA of the CDR3: TGTGCCAGCAAGTACTCGAGCACAGATACGCAGTATTTT. Translating it yields CASKYSSTDTQYF.

The chain joins TRBV6-1 to TRBJ2-5; D is unclear. Germline V gene lookup returns CDR1 MNHNS and CDR2 SASEGT. V shed 7 bases and J shed 3 bases, with 6 bases lying between them. The CDR3 loop spans 11 amino acids. The chain's CDR3 is CASMQEETQYF. The CDR3 DNA is TGTGCCAGCATGCAAGAAGAGACCCAGTACTTC.

This clonotype was observed a handful of times. The J gene is TRBJ1-5, the V gene TRBV10-1; a weak D match, TRBD1 (5 bases). Germline V gives CDR1 WNHNN, CDR2 SYGVQD (reference sequence). Trimming removed 11 bases from V and 6 bases from J, with 14 bases in between. The CDR3 spans 12 residues. CDR3 bases: TGCGCCCCAACTGGGGGTTTTCAGCCCCAGCATTTT. The encoded protein is CAPTGGFQPQHF.

This clonotype was found many times. The V and J genes are TRBV5-1 and TRBJ1-1; 7 bases match TRBD1. V shed 4 bases, J shed 0 bases, and the junction held 21 bases outside the gene matches. CDR3 length: 20 amino acids. From germline, CDR1 is SGHRS and CDR2 YFSETQ. The CDR3 region is CASSPSELRQGRRVNTEAFF. For the CDR3, the DNA is TGCGCCAGCAGCCCATCAGAACTACGACAGGGAAGACGGGTGAACACTGAAGCTTTCTTT.

The genes are TRBV28 and TRBJ2-2, with TRBD2 identical over 9 bases. The trim removed 2 bases at V and 3 bases at J, leaving 7 bases unmatched. The CDR3 consists of 17 residues. From germline, CDR1 is MDHEN and CDR2 SYDVKM. The CDR3 DNA sequence: TGTGCCAGCAGTTTACAATCGACTAGCGGATACACCGGGGAGCTGTTTTTT. Translation: CASSLQSTSGYTGELFF. The full variable domain, with the rest looked up from reference TRBV28 and TRBJ2-2, is DVKVTQSSRYLVKRTGEKVFLECVQDMDHENMFWYRQDPGLGLRLIYFSYDVKMKEKGDIPEGYSVSREKKERFSLILESASTNQTSMYLCASSLQSTSGYTGELFFGEGSRLTVL.

This clonotype occurred many times. V is TRBV12-3 or TRBV12-4 and J is TRBJ2-7; D not resolved. The CDR3 is made up of 11 amino acids. V was cut by 8 bases and J by 12 bases, with 17 bases left in between. CDR3 bases: TGTGCCAGCGGAAGGGATAGGGCTTTGTACTTC. Translating gives CASGRDRALYF.

This clonotype was counted between two and nine times. V usage is TRBV7-9 and J usage is TRBJ1-6, with 7 positions matching TRBD1. The CDR3 loop spans 16 amino acids. Germline V gene lookup returns CDR1 SEHNR and CDR2 FQNEAQ (reference sequence). Unmatched junction bases numbered 12, after V lost 5 bases and J lost 8 bases. The CDR3 is CASSTTSTGDYSPLHF. The CDR3 coding sequence is TGTGCCAGCAGCACCACATCCACAGGGGATTATTCACCCCTCCACTTT.

This clonotype was picked up a small number of times. J is TRBJ1-1 and V is TRBV3-1; D is perhaps TRBD1 (6 bases). Germline V CDR1 and CDR2: LGHDT, YNNKEL (reference sequence). CDR3 size: 15 residues. Deletions cut 0 bases from V and 5 bases from J, with 13 bases between. CDR3 nucleotides: TGTGCCAGCAGCCAAGATAGGGGGAGCGGGACTGAAGCTTTCTTT. The encoded protein is CASSQDRGSGTEAFF. Complete variable domain (other parts from reference TRBV3-1 and TRBJ1-1): DTAVSQTPKYLVTQMGNDKSIKCEQNLGHDTMYWYKQDSKKFLKIMFSYNNKELIINETVPNRFSPKSPDKAHLNLHINSLELGDSAVYFCASSQDRGSGTEAFFGQGTRLTVV.

The rearrangement uses TRBV30 and TRBJ1-2; the D is unclear. The CDR3 loop spans 10 amino acids. Per germline, CDR1 GTSNPN and CDR2 SVGIG (reference sequence). V shed 5 bases and J shed 2 bases, with 3 bases lying between them. The CDR3 coding sequence is TGTGCCTGGGGGAACTATGGCTACACCTTC. Its protein is CAWGNYGYTF.

In this sample, this clonotype turned up many times. The rearrangement joins TRBV20-1 to TRBJ1-6, with D perhaps TRBD1 (6 bases). The ends were cut back, 3 bases at V and 0 bases at J, with 12 bases in the middle. CDR1 DFQATT and CDR2 SNEGSKA come from the germline V gene (reference sequence). The CDR3 runs to 16 residues. The chain's CDR3 is CSASSTGYSYNSPLHF. CDR3 sequence (DNA): TGCAGTGCTAGTTCGACAGGTTACTCCTATAATTCACCCCTCCACTTT.

In its sample, this clonotype was seen many times. The chain uses TRBV10-3 and TRBJ1-5, with no clear D. The CDR3 totals 16 residues. Germline lookup yields CDR1 ENHRY and CDR2 SYGVKD. Trimming took 3 bases from V and 4 from J, leaving 16 bases between them. CDR3 region: CAISDRAGGRNQPQHF. The CDR3 region has the DNA TGTGCCATCAGTGATAGGGCGGGAGGAAGGAATCAGCCCCAGCATTTT.

This clonotype has only a few counts. The chain carries TRBV6-2 or TRBV6-3 and TRBJ2-1; 9 bases align to TRBD1. From germline, CDR1 is MNHEY and CDR2 SVGEGT. The CDR3 covers 16 residues. V gave up 5 bases and J gave up 8 bases; unmatched junction bases: 13. CDR3 coding DNA: TGTGCCAGCAGTGGCGCCTACAGGGGGCCTTCCTATGAGCAGTTCTTC. Translating gives CASSGAYRGPSYEQFF.

The sample holds many counts of this clonotype. The DNA for the CDR3 is TGTGCCAGCAGTTTCTTTTACACAGATACGCAGTATTTT. This codes for CASSFFYTDTQYF. The chain couples TRBV12-3 or TRBV12-4 to TRBJ2-3; D gene unclear. CDR3 length: 13 residues. With 3 bases removed from V and 2 bases from J, the gap between germline ends came to 6 bases.

This clonotype showed up many times. This chain joins TRBV20-1 and TRBJ2-5, with 12 bases matching TRBD2. CDR3 length: 13 residues. CDR1 and CDR2 (germline): DFQATT, SNEGSKA (reference sequence). J gave up 5 bases and V 5 bases, and 3 bases lay outside the gene matches. The CDR3 sequence: CSAYGLAGETQYF. The CDR3 DNA follows: TGCAGTGCTTATGGACTAGCGGGGGAGACCCAGTACTTC.

This clonotype was counted at least ten times. The chain is built from TRBV5-8 and TRBJ2-7; D might be TRBD1 (5 bases). This CDR3 contains 16 residues. Germline V gene data show CDR1 as SGHTS and CDR2 as YDEGEE. Trimming removed 0 bases from V and 1 base from J, with 14 bases in between. The CDR3 protein is CASSLGTSSFSYEQYF. Here the CDR3 DNA reads TGTGCCAGCAGCTTGGGGACAAGTTCTTTTTCCTACGAGCAGTACTTC. Supplemented by reference TRBV5-8 and TRBJ2-7, the full variable domain reads EAGVTQSPTHLIKTRGQQATLRCSPISGHTSVYWYQQALGLGLQFLLWYDEGEERNRGNFPPRFSGRQFPNYSSELNVNALELEDSALYLCASSLGTSSFSYEQYFGPGTRLTVT.

This clonotype was seen repeatedly, ten times or more. This chain uses TRBV6-5 with TRBJ1-2; 9 nucleotides align to TRBD1. CDR3 length: 14 amino acids. Germline V gene lookup returns CDR1 MNHEY and CDR2 SVGAGI. V lost 6 bases, J lost 8 bases, and 10 bases stayed unmatched. The DNA of the CDR3 is TGTGCCAGCAGGGGAACAGGGGGCCGCCGGGGCTACACCTTC. Translation: CASRGTGGRRGYTF.

This clonotype was found many times. The chain carries TRBV12-5 and TRBJ1-5, with TRBD1 matching over 9 bases. The CDR3 extends over 19 amino acids. In germline, CDR1 is LGHNT, CDR2 FRNRAP. With V trimmed by 6 bases and J by 0 bases, 15 bases remained unmatched. CDR3 nucleotides: TGTGCTAGTGGCTTCAACCCGGGACAGGGCTTCTATAGCAATCAGCCCCAGCATTTT. Protein product: CASGFNPGQGFYSNQPQHF.

This clonotype was seen many times. This chain connects TRBV3-1 to TRBJ2-1; 9 nucleotides match TRBD2. The CDR3 consists of 15 residues. The J segment lost 3 bases and the V segment lost 5 bases, leaving 5 bases of the junction unmatched. CDR1 and CDR2 from the germline V gene are LGHDT and YNNKEL (reference sequence). The CDR3: CASSAIAGVYNEQFF. CDR3 DNA: TGTGCCAGCAGCGCCATAGCGGGGGTCTACAATGAGCAGTTCTTC.

This clonotype came up many times. The chain is built from TRBV29-1 and TRBJ1-1, with 12 bases that match TRBD1. Germline values: CDR1 SQVTM, CDR2 ANQGSEA. The CDR3 is 13 amino acids. CDR3 region: CSGTGGAGTEAFF. Here the CDR3 DNA reads TGCAGTGGGACAGGGGGCGCGGGCACTGAAGCTTTCTTT.